This is a list of T cell receptor beta chains from one sample in a study of OX40 agonist ivuxolimab in advanced cancers. Only in-frame clones appear in the TCRdb table, and some are missing; sequencing was by immunoSEQ multiplex PCR. The sample has 39,000 or so clones; around 90% are singletons. Sequenced material: CD4+ or CD8+ T cells sorted from blood, taken in a trial of the OX40 agonist ivuxolimab. The receptors were sampled from an adult with an advanced solid tumor such as melanoma, head and neck, liver or kidney cancer. Both conserved end residues are part of each CDR3. The D gene is left open where the match is weak. A clone size is listed for some rows: how often the clone was seen (once, few, many), or a class if it is expanded.

j_call clone_size v_call d_call cdr3_length cdr3_nt cdr3_aa
TRBJ1-4 . TRBV4-3 TRBD1 15 TGCGCCAGCAGCCAAGGGGCGGGACAGGTTAACAAACTGTTTTTT CASSQGAGQVNKLFF
TRBJ2-1 . TRBV7-9 . 11 TGTGCCAGCAGTCAGGGGGGTGAGCAGTTCTTC CASSQGGEQFF
TRBJ1-1 once TRBV9 . 17 TGTGCCAGCAGCGCGCGCCGGGACGGCATTAGAGACACTGAAGCTTTCTTT CASSARRDGIRDTEAFF
TRBJ1-3 . TRBV6-1 . 14 TGTGCCACCGGGACACCCCTTTGGGGAAACACCATATATTTT CATGTPLWGNTIYF
TRBJ2-7 . TRBV25-1 . 12 TGTGCCAGCAGTGATTCCGGGGGCGAGCAGTACTTC CASSDSGGEQYF
TRBJ1-2 . TRBV29-1 . 11 TGCAGCGTTGAAGAGGGGTCTGGCTACACCTTC CSVEEGSGYTF
TRBJ2-1 once TRBV11-2 TRBD1 16 TGTGCCAGCAGCTTAGGGACAGGGGGAGAGAGCAATGAGCAGTTCTTC CASSLGTGGESNEQFF
TRBJ2-2 . TRBV4-1 . 14 TGCGCCAGCAGCCACAGTGCAGACACCGGGGAGCTGTTTTTT CASSHSADTGELFF
TRBJ2-5 . TRBV27 . 17 TGTGCCAGCAGTTTATATGGGACAGTTAGCGGGCCAGAGACCCAGTACTTC CASSLYGTVSGPETQYF
TRBJ1-6 . TRBV27 TRBD1 15 TGTGCCAGCAGGCAAGACAGGGTTTCCGATTCACCCCTCCACTTT CASRQDRVSDSPLHF
TRBJ2-1 . TRBV5-4 TRBD2 13 TGTGCCAGCAGCTTGGGACTAGCAGGTGAGCAGTTCTTC CASSLGLAGEQFF
TRBJ1-3 few TRBV7-7 . 15 TGTGCTAGCAGCCTCGAGACCGGGCCTGGAAACACCATATATTTT CASSLETGPGNTIYF
TRBJ1-1 . TRBV7-6 TRBD1 17 TGTGCCAGCAGCTTAGTTAGATCAGGGGGCAGTAACACTGAAGCTTTCTTT CASSLVRSGGSNTEAFF
TRBJ2-2 . TRBV7-9 . 13 TGTGCCAGCACGAAGGAGGACACCGGGGAGCTGTTTTTT CASTKEDTGELFF
TRBJ2-1 . TRBV27 TRBD2 15 TGTGCCAGCAGTCGGGGCGGGAGGCTATACAATGAGCAGTTCTTC CASSRGGRLYNEQFF
TRBJ1-2 . TRBV9 . 13 TGTGCCAGCAGCTTGAGTTTAAGCGCTGGCTACACCTTC CASSLSLSAGYTF
TRBJ1-5 . TRBV19 . 12 TGTGCCAGTATGACAGGACTTCAGCCCCAGCATTTT CASMTGLQPQHF
TRBJ2-1 few TRBV6-1 . 15 TGTGCCAGCAGTGAACTCTGGGGCCAAAACAATGAGCAGTTCTTC CASSELWGQNNEQFF
TRBJ2-7 once TRBV5-1 TRBD1 14 TGCGCCAGCAGCTTGGGGGACAGTGTATACGAGCAGTACTTC CASSLGDSVYEQYF
TRBJ1-2 . TRBV28 . 13 TGTGCCAGCTCCCTCGGACTCCACTATGGCTACACCTTC CASSLGLHYGYTF
TRBJ2-2 . TRBV11-3 TRBD2 17 TGTGCCAGCAGCATAAATAGGCTAGCGGGAGCTACCGGGGAGCTGTTTTTT CASSINRLAGATGELFF
TRBJ2-7 . TRBV5-6 . 15 TGTGCCAGCAGCTTGGCTCCGGGACTCTCCTACGAGCAGTACTTC CASSLAPGLSYEQYF
TRBJ2-7 . TRBV27 TRBD1 14 TGTGCCAGCAGTTTAAGGGCAGGGGGCCACGAGCAGTACTTC CASSLRAGGHEQYF
TRBJ2-7 . TRBV5-5 . 12 TGTGCCAGCAGCTTCGCCGGCTACGAGCAGTACTTC CASSFAGYEQYF
TRBJ2-4 . TRBV7-8 . 15 TGTGCCAGCAGCATGGGACCCTCAGCCAAAAACATTCAGTACTTC CASSMGPSAKNIQYF
TRBJ2-1 . TRBV5-8 . 12 TGTGCCAGCAACACGTTCCGGACAGAGCAGTTCTTC CASNTFRTEQFF
TRBJ2-7 . TRBV9 TRBD2 15 TGTGCCAGCAGTGCCGGGACTAGCGGACTATACGAGCAGTACTTC CASSAGTSGLYEQYF
TRBJ2-1 once TRBV6-5 TRBD1 14 TGTGCCAGCAGTCTTCGGACAGGGGGTAATGAGCAGTTCTTC CASSLRTGGNEQFF
TRBJ1-1 . TRBV4-1 . 15 TGCGCCAGCAGCCAACAAACAGGGTGGAACACTGAAGCTTTCTTT CASSQQTGWNTEAFF
TRBJ2-7 . TRBV11-2 . 14 TGTGCCAGCAGCTTAGGAGTTGGATCCTACGAGCAGTACTTC CASSLGVGSYEQYF
TRBJ2-2 . TRBV5-8 . 14 TGTGCCAGCAGTCAATTTTCGGGGACCGGGGAGCTGTTTTTT CASSQFSGTGELFF
TRBJ1-1 once TRBV6-1 . 11 TGTGCCAGCAGCCCAGGGATTGAAGCTTTCTTT CASSPGIEAFF
TRBJ2-5 . TRBV5-6 . 11 TGTGCCAGCAGCTCCGCGGAGACCCAGTACTTC CASSSAETQYF
TRBJ1-5 . TRBV4-1 TRBD1 17 TGCGCCAGCAGCCCAGGGACAGGCGCCTATAGCAATCAGCCCCAGCATTTT CASSPGTGAYSNQPQHF
TRBJ2-7 . TRBV28 TRBD2 14 TGTGCCAGCAGTTTGTATGGACTAGATTCCGAGCAGTACTTC CASSLYGLDSEQYF
TRBJ1-1 . TRBV27 . 14 TGTGCCAGCAGTTTATCCGTGGGGTCCACTGAAGCTTTCTTT CASSLSVGSTEAFF
TRBJ2-7 . TRBV19 . 11 TGTGCCAGTAGTATCGGCTACGAGCAGTACTTC CASSIGYEQYF
TRBJ2-7 . TRBV28 . 14 TGTGCCAGCAGTTTTGGGACTGTCGGCTACGAGCAGTACTTC CASSFGTVGYEQYF
TRBJ1-5 . TRBV28 TRBD1 16 TGTGCCAGCAGTGAAGAGGTCGGACAGGGTGGCGAGCCCCAGCATTTT CASSEEVGQGGEPQHF
TRBJ2-7 . TRBV6-5 . 14 TGTGCCAGCAGTTACTCCAGAAGGGCTTACGAGCAGTACTTC CASSYSRRAYEQYF
TRBJ2-3 . TRBV9 TRBD2 16 TGTGCCAGCAGCGTAAGACTAGCGGGAGATACAGATACGCAGTATTTT CASSVRLAGDTDTQYF
TRBJ1-1 . TRBV15 TRBD1 16 TGTGCCACCAGCAGAGGTTCACAGGGGCCGCTCACTGAAGCTTTCTTT CATSRGSQGPLTEAFF
TRBJ2-5 . TRBV6-5 TRBD1 15 TGTGCCAGCAGGAGCATGGGACAGGGTAGAGAGACCCAGTACTTC CASRSMGQGRETQYF
TRBJ2-3 . TRBV4-1 . 16 TGCGCCAGCAGCCATAAGACTAGTCAGGTGGCAGATACGCAGTATTTT CASSHKTSQVADTQYF
TRBJ1-4 . TRBV11-2 . 15 TGTGCCAGCAGCTCCACTGGGGAAGTTAATGAAAAACTGTTTTTT CASSSTGEVNEKLFF
TRBJ2-1 . TRBV11-1 . 15 TGTGCCAGCAGCTCTGGGGAAAGCTCCTACAATGAGCAGTTCTTC CASSSGESSYNEQFF
TRBJ2-3 . TRBV9 TRBD2 16 TGTGCCAGCAGCTGGGAGGGGAGGGCGGGCACAGATACGCAGTATTTT CASSWEGRAGTDTQYF
TRBJ2-3 . TRBV29-1 TRBD2 13 TGCAGCGGGACTAGCGGATCCACAGATACGCAGTATTTT CSGTSGSTDTQYF
TRBJ2-5 . TRBV7-7 . 13 TGTGCTAGCAGCTACAGGGGGGGAGAGACCCAGTACTTC CASSYRGGETQYF
TRBJ2-5 . TRBV5-3 . 11 TGTGCCAGAAGCTTCTTGGTGACCCAGTACTTC CARSFLVTQYF
TRBJ2-5 . TRBV5-4 . 15 TGTGCCAGCAGCTCCAGGACAGAAATCCAAGAGACCCAGTACTTC CASSSRTEIQETQYF
TRBJ2-7 . TRBV6-1 TRBD2 15 TGTGCCAGCAGCCTTGGGAGGGCGTTAACCTACGAGCAGTACTTC CASSLGRALTYEQYF
TRBJ2-7 . TRBV4-1 . 13 TGCGCCAGCAGCCAAGATAAGGCCTACGAGCAGTACTTC CASSQDKAYEQYF
TRBJ2-7 . TRBV5-1 . 13 TGCGCCAGCAGCGTCGGAGCTGGGTGGGAGCAGTACTTC CASSVGAGWEQYF
TRBJ2-3 . TRBV4-1 . 17 TGCGCCAGCAGCCAAGAAGAACAGGGATTGGGGATAGATACGCAGTATTTT CASSQEEQGLGIDTQYF
TRBJ2-2 few TRBV29-1 TRBD2 14 TGCAGCGTTGCCGGGACTAGCAGCACCGGGGAGCTGTTTTTT CSVAGTSSTGELFF
TRBJ1-5 . TRBV25-1 . 14 TGTGCCAGCAGTGAATCTTCCTGGACCCAGCCCCAGCATTTT CASSESSWTQPQHF